This T cell receptor beta chain was sequenced in a study of cytomegalovirus exposure and HLA in healthy donors. Study-level results: Cytomegalovirus-associated TCR beta chains were listed, numbering approximately 150. Rare sequences made up most TCRs, while some public TCRs were found in many donors. In a later analysis, specific HLA alleles were associated with under 20,000 TCR beta sequences at a 0.05 false discovery rate.

Points on this clone: No antigen is known for it.

V lost 0 bases and J 7 bases, leaving 7 bases between the germline ends. Per the germline V gene, CDR1 is SGHDN and CDR2 is FVKESK. The CDR3 contains 12 residues. Use of 60 Vbeta and 13 Jbeta primers characterized the PCR. The assay was immunoSEQ multiplex PCR, and TCRdb's table has in-frame clones only and misses some. The data contain approximately 150,000 clones, roughly two thirds of them singletons. The sequence came from a woman aged 25 to 39 in good health and CMV-seronegative. The rearrangement uses TRBV14 and TRBJ2-7; D gene ambiguous. Material for sequencing was PBMCs. The CDR3 DNA reads TGTGCCAGCAGCCAAGATCCAGTGGAGCAGTACTTC. This codes for CASSQDPVEQYF.